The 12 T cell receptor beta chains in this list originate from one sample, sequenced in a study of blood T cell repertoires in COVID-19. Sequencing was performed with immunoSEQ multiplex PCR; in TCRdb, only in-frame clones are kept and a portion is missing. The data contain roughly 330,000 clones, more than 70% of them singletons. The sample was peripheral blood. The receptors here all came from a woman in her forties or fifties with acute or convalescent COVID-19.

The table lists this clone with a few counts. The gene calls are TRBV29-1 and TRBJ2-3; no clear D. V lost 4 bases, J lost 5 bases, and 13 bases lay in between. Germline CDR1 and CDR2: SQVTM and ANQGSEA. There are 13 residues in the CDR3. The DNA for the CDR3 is TGCAGCGTTGGACTTCCGGCACAAGATACGCAGTATTTT. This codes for CSVGLPAQDTQYF.

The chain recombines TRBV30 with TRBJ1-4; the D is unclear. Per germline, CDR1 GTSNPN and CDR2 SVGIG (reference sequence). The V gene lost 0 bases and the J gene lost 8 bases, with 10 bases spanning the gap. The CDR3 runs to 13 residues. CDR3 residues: CAWSVWEVEKLFF. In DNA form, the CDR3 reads TGTGCCTGGAGTGTATGGGAGGTGGAAAAACTGTTTTTT.

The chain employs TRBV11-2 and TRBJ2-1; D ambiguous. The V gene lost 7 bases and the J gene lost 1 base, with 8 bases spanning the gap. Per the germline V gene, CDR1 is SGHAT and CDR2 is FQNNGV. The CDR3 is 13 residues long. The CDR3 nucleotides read TGTGCCAGCACGCGGCCTTCCTACAATGAGCAGTTCTTC. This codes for CASTRPSYNEQFF.

In DNA form, the CDR3 reads TGTGCCAGCAGCCAAGATTGGGAGGGGAACGGGAAAGGCTACACCTTC. It encodes CASSQDWEGNGKGYTF. The chain employs TRBV3-1 (or the pseudogene TRBV3-2) and TRBJ1-2; D might be TRBD1 (5 bases). V dropped 0 bases and J dropped 8 bases, with 19 bases sitting between them. In germline, CDR1 is LGHDT, CDR2 YNNKEL (reference sequence). The CDR3 spans 16 residues.

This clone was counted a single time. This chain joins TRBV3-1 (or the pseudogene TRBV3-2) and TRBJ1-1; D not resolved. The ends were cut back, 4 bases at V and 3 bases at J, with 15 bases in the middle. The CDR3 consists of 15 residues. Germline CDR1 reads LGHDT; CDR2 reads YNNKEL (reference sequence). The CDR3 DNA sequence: TGTGCCAGCAGCCCCCCGGTTTCGAGCTACACTGAAGCTTTCTTT. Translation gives CASSPPVSSYTEAFF.

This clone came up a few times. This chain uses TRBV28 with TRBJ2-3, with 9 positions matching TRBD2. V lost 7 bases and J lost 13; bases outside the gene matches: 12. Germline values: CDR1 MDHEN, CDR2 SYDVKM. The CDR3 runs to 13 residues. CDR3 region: CASMGLAGGPEYF. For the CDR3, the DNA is TGTGCCAGCATGGGACTCGCGGGAGGGCCGGAGTATTTT.

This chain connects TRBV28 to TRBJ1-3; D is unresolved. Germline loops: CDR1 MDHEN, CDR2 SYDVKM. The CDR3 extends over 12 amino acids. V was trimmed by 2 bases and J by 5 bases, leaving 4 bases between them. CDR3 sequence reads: CASSLQRNTIYF. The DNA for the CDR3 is TGTGCCAGCAGTTTACAGAGAAACACCATATATTTT.

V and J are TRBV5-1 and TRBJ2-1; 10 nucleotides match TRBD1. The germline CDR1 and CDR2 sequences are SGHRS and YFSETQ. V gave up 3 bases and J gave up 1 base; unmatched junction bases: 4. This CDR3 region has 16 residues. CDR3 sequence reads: CASSWGDRGSYNEQFF. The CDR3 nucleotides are TGCGCCAGCAGCTGGGGGGACAGGGGTTCCTACAATGAGCAGTTCTTC.

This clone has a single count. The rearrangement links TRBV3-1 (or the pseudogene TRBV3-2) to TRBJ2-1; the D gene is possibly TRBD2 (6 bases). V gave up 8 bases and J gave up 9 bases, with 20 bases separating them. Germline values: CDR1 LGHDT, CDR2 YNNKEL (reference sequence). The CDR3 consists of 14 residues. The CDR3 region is CASGGLRVSGEQFF. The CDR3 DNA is TGTGCCAGCGGAGGACTAAGAGTGTCCGGTGAGCAGTTCTTC.

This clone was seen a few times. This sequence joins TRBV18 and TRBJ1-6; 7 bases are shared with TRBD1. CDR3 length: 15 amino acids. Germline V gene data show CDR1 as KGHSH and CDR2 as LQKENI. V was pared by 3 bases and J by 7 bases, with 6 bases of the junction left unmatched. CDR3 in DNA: TGTGCCAGCTCACCGTCGACAGGGATCAATTCACCCCTCCACTTT. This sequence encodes CASSPSTGINSPLHF.

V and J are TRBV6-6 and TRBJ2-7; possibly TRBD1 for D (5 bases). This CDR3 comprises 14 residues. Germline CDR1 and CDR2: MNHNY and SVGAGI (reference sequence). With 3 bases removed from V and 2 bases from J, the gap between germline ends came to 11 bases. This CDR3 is CASSYLDRAYEQYF. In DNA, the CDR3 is TGTGCCAGCAGTTATTTAGACAGAGCCTACGAGCAGTACTTC.

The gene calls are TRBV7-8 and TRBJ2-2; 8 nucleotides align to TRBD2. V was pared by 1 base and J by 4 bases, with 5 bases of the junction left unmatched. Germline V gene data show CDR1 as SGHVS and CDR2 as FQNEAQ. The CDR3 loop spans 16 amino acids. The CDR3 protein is CASSLDGRAVTGELFF. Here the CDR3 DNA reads TGTGCCAGCAGCTTAGACGGGAGGGCCGTCACCGGGGAGCTGTTTTTT.